This T cell receptor (beta chain) was captured by sequencing in a study of T cells in Graves' hyperthyroidism and ophthalmopathy (dated by TCRdb to about 2019). About the investigation overall: Peripheral blood was sampled at the time of initial diagnosis, prior to any treatment. To identify distinguishing TCR V-J signatures, a discovery cohort of roughly 100 patients was used, comprising some 45 with Graves' ophthalmopathy and 57 with stable Graves' hyperthyroidism. Whether ophthalmopathy could be predicted prospectively was tested in an independent validation cohort made up of 18 to 20 hyperthyroidism patients plus 17 patients who later progressed to ophthalmopathy. The roughly 91 discovery patients were randomly divided into training and test sets at a 7:3 ratio. In addition, the study compared T-cell repertoires in thyroid tissue and in blood from five to seven Graves' hyperthyroidism patients. After sampling, hyperthyroidism patients received methimazole starting at 30 mg daily, and ophthalmopathy patients received high-dose intravenous methylprednisolone. The paper reports TCR Vbeta CDR3 sequencing of over 130 peripheral blood samples: around 41 ophthalmopathy, about 75 hyperthyroidism and around 17 progressor patients. Broader findings and caveats from the paper: Sample size was not statistically predetermined, and blinding of investigators to group allocation was not performed. In cross-validation, a model built on a 13 V-J signature told ophthalmopathy apart from stable hyperthyroidism with 87.88% sensitivity and approximately 84% specificity, and in testing the same model reached 80%/75%. Most expanded thyroid clonotypes (frequency above 0.001) were also detected in blood, a finding suggesting that blood repertoires may reflect thyroid immune responses. In validation, the model predicted progression to ophthalmopathy with around 71% sensitivity and less than 80% specificity, a median of around six months before onset.

Trimming accounts for 3 bases at V and 6 bases at J, while the number of junction bases matched to no gene is 7. The germline V gene specifies SGHDN as CDR1 and FVKESK as CDR2. The CDR3 holds 15 amino acids from the cysteine to the phenylalanine. CDR3 DNA is the only sequence kept; it has 45 bases, read in frame from the first base. TCR beta CDR3 regions were amplified from RNA transcripts. For the first round of RT-PCR on the TCR CDR3, the HTBI primer set was used together with the Qiagen OneStep RT-PCR kit. Libraries were constructed in a second round of multiplex PCR, after which size selection and purification were carried out. Sequencing of the libraries was done on an Illumina HiSeq2000 using paired-end 100 bp reads. From the authors' description of their analysis: Raw data were processed with SOAPnuke, discarding reads with adapters, uncalled bases, mean Phred below 15, or no exact constant-primer or identifier match. High-quality paired reads were merged with COPE v1.2.5, and unique nucleotide sequences were defined as clonotypes. MiTCR v1.1 was used to align the clonotypes against IMGT TRBV, TRBD and TRBJ reference segments. Analysis was restricted to V-J combinations with a frequency above 0.0001, which covered approximately 99% of repertoires. A TCS score was defined as the ratio between F50 (clonal expansion) and ExV (chaos), using BLOSUM62-based TCRdist between CDR3 peptides within each V-J. Welch's t-statistics and random forest reduced 500 to 550 V-J features to about 12, which were used in a naive Bayes classifier (R e1071). Clones were called with MiXCR by TCRdb after fastp trimmed the public reads at Q25, and only in-frame beta chains were retained. Rows matching on CDR3 protein sequence are summarized as one entry with the most common DNA and genes. The V and J calls were determined by TCRdb, not by the authors. This sample comprises about 420,000 distinct CDR3 sequences, 15% to 19% of them detected only once. The leading ten clones occupy approximately 7.5% of the sample.

Details on this clonotype: Its antigen specificity is not known. The record has no base qualities; no much larger clone is one base away.

A patient counted as having stable Graves' hyperthyroidism if no progression to ophthalmopathy occurred over 18 months of follow-up. Hyperthyroidism patients were aged 18 to 65 years and newly diagnosed, with disease duration of less than 2 months. Patients with uncontrolled infections, other autoimmune diseases, pregnancy or lactation were excluded. Clinical symptoms, serum thyroxine and TRAb, thyroid ultrasound, and orbital computed tomography formed the basis for the diagnoses. Ficoll-Paque density gradient centrifugation was used to isolate PBMCs from around 10 ml of fresh peripheral blood. Trizol reagent was used to extract total RNA, and RNA quality was then checked on an Agilent 2100 Bioanalyzer.

The sequence joins TRBV14 to TRBJ2-5, with 10 central nucleotides matching TRBD1. The TCR originated in a young woman with Graves' hyperthyroidism. Sequenced sample: blood. The CDR3 loop reads CASSQTTGGKQTQYF. The DNA sequence is given as TGTGCCAGCAGCCAGACGACAGGGGGCAAACAGACCCAGTACTTC.